This record concerns one T cell receptor (beta chain) sequence. This specimen comes from a study of blood T cell repertoires in COVID-19. Study at large: T cells, B-cell-depleted T cells, or PBMCs supplied cDNA or gDNA.

Per the authors' pipeline: Estimation of nucleated cell counts relied on the amplification of reference gene primers. Produced via immunoSEQ multiplex PCR; TCRdb's table is partial and in-frame only. V, J and clone size reflect that table, while D and trimming were determined from the DNA. This table holds some 120,000 clones, approximately 74% found once. With V trimmed by 5 bases and J by 7 bases, 10 bases remained unmatched. CDR3 length: 15 residues. Germline-derived CDR1 and CDR2 are MNHEY and SVGAGI. This chain connects TRBV6-5 to TRBJ1-5; TRBD1 matches 8 bases. The sequenced material came from peripheral blood. This TCR derives from a man aged 55 to 70 with acute or convalescent COVID-19. CDR3 region: CASSPDRGDRQPQHF. CDR3 sequence (DNA): TGTGCCAGCAGTCCCGATCGGGGGGACAGGCAGCCCCAGCATTTT.